The 3 T cell receptor beta chains given below trace back to one sample, sequenced in a study of T cells in tumors after PD-1 blockade. Measured with immunoSEQ multiplex PCR; TCRdb has only the in-frame clones, and not every one. The table lists around 25,000 clones, 80% to 85% of them singletons. The input for sequencing was PBMCs, taken after anti-PD-1 treatment. These receptors came from a human donor with basal cell carcinoma.

The chain links TRBV19 to TRBJ1-6; D is unresolved. CDR3 length: 14 residues. Trimming removed 5 bases at V and 8 bases at J, with 13 bases between. Germline V gives CDR1 LNHDA, CDR2 SQIVND (reference sequence). The CDR3 DNA is TGTGCCAGTAGTGCCGGAGCTATGCATTCACCCCTCCACTTT. This encodes CASSAGAMHSPLHF.

The CDR3 nucleotides are TGTGCCAGCAGCTCCTTGGGGACAAGTAGGAGAACTAATGAAAAACTGTTTTTT. This translates into CASSSLGTSRRTNEKLFF. V and J are TRBV5-6 and TRBJ1-4, with D tentatively TRBD1 (6 bases). Germline V gene lookup returns CDR1 SGHDT and CDR2 YYEEEE. This CDR3 is built from 18 residues. Trimming removed 3 bases at V and 1 base at J, with 19 bases between.

This chain links TRBV9 with TRBJ2-2; D might be TRBD1 (5 bases). V lost 0 bases, J lost 6 bases, and 18 bases lay in between. The CDR3 runs to 17 residues. CDR1 and CDR2 (germline): SGDLS, YYNGEE. CDR3 protein: CASSVEGIREVPGELFF. CDR3 in DNA: TGTGCCAGCAGCGTAGAGGGGATCCGTGAAGTTCCCGGGGAGCTGTTTTTT.